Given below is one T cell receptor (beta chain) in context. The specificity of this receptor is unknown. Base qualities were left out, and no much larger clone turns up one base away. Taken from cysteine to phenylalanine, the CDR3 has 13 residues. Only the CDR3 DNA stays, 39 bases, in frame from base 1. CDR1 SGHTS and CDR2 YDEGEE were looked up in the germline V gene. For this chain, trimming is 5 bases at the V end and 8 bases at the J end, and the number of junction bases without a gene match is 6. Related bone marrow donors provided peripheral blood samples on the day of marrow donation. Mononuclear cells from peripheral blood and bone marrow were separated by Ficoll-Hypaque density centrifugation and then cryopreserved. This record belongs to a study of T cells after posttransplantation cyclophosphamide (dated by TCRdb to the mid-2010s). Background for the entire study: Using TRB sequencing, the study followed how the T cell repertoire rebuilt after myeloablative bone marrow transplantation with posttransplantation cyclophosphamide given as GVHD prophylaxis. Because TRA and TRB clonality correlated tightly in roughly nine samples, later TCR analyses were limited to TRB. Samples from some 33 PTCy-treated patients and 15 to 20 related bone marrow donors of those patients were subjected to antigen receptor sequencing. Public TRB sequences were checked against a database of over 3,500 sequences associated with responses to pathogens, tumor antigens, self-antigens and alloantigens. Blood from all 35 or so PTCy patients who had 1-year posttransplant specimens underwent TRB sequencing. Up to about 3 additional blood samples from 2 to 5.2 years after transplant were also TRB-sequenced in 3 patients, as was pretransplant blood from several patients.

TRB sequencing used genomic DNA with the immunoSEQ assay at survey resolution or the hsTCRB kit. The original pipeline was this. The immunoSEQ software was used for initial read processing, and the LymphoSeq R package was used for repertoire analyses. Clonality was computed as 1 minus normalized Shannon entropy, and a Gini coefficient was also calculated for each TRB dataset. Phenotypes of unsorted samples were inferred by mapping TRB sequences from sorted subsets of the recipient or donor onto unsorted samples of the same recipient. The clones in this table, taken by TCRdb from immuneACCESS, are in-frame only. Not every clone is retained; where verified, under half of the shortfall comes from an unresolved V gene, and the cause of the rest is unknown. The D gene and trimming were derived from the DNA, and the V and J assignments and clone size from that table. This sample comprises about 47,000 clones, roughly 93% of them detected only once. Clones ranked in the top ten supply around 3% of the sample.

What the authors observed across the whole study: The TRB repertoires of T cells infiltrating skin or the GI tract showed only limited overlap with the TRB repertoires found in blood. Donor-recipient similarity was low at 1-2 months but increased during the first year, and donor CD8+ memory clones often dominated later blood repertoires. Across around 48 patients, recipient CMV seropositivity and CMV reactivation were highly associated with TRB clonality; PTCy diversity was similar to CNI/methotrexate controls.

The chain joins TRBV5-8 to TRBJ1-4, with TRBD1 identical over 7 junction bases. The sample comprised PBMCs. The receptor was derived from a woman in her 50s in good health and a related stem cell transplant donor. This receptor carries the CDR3 CASSGTEDEKLFF. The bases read TGTGCCAGCAGTGGGACAGAGGACGAAAAACTGTTTTTT.